These 9 T cell receptor beta chains were all obtained from the same sample, sequenced in a study of shared clonotypes between healthy human individuals. Here immunoSEQ multiplex PCR was the method, and the copy in TCRdb shows in-frame clones only, minus some. The sample has 1.6 million or so clones; roughly 96% are singletons. Sequencing input: naive CD4+ T cells sorted from blood. Specified subset: CD45RA+ positively selected. These receptors came from a man aged 25-45 years in good health.

On this clone itself: Other nucleotide sequences from this sample produce the same CDR3. The chain employs TRBV5-1 and TRBJ2-1; 7 positions match TRBD2. Looked up from germline, CDR1 is SGHRS and CDR2 is YFSETQ. The ends lost 7 bases at V and 0 bases at J; junction bases unmatched: 4. The CDR3 consists of 14 residues. The CDR3 here is CASSLAASYNEQFF. The CDR3 DNA reads as TGCGCCAGCTCGCTAGCGGCCTCCTACAATGAGCAGTTCTTC.

The rearrangement joins TRBV13 to TRBJ2-1; 8 bases are a match to TRBD2. Losses at the gene ends were 5 bases for V and 9 bases for J; bases not matched to a gene: 12. The CDR3 runs 15 residues. Germline V gene sequence: CDR1 PRHDT, CDR2 FYEKMQ (reference sequence). CDR3 nucleotides: TGTGCCAGCAGCCCCGGGACTAGGGGCCCCAGTGAGCAGTTCTTC. Amino acids: CASSPGTRGPSEQFF.

V is TRBV15 and J is TRBJ2-7; TRBD2 matches 7 bases. Germline CDR1 and CDR2: LNHNV and YYDKDF (reference sequence). Trimming removed 0 bases from V and 4 bases from J; junction bases left unmatched: 9. The CDR3 spans 16 residues. The CDR3 loop reads CATSREGAGAPYEQYF. Here the CDR3 DNA reads TGTGCCACCAGCAGAGAGGGTGCGGGAGCCCCTTACGAGCAGTACTTC.

The chain has TRBV5-1 and TRBJ2-7; 7 nucleotides agree with TRBD2. With V trimmed by 3 bases and J by 0 bases, 9 bases remained unmatched. Germline CDR1 is SGHRS and CDR2 is YFSETQ. This CDR3 has 16 amino acids. CDR3 in amino acids: CASSSRLAASSYEQYF. In nucleotides, the CDR3 is TGCGCCAGCAGCTCAAGACTAGCTGCGAGCTCCTACGAGCAGTACTTC.

The CDR3 sequence: CASSKWTGKVDQPQHF. The CDR3 DNA sequence: TGTGCCAGCAGCAAATGGACAGGGAAGGTGGATCAGCCCCAGCATTTT. This chain connects TRBV7-9 to TRBJ1-5; TRBD1 matches 8 bases. Germline V gene sequence: CDR1 SEHNR, CDR2 FQNEAQ (reference sequence). V lost 5 bases, J lost 5 bases, and 11 bases stayed unmatched. CDR3 length: 16 residues. Full variable domain (outside the CDR3, taken from reference TRBV7-9 and TRBJ1-5): DTGVSQNPRHKITKRGQNVTFRCDPISEHNRLYWYRQTLGQGPEFLTYFQNEAQLEKSRLLSDRFSAERPKGSFSTLEIQRTEQGDSAMYLCASSKWTGKVDQPQHFGDGTRLSIL.

The CDR3 sequence: CASRESQGDSGNTIYF. The CDR3 DNA reads TGTGCCAGCAGGGAGAGCCAGGGGGACTCTGGAAACACCATATATTTT. The J gene is TRBJ1-3, the V gene TRBV28; 7 bases line up with TRBD1. Germline CDR1 MDHEN, CDR2 SYDVKM. The CDR3 contains 16 residues. V was clipped by 6 bases and J by 0 bases; unmatched bases: 8.

With regard to this clone: Distinct nucleotide sequences in the sample also encode this CDR3. The rearrangement uses TRBV7-2 and TRBJ1-2; D gene uncertain. CDR1 is SGHTA and CDR2 is FQGNSA in the germline V gene. V was trimmed by 5 bases and J by 5 bases, leaving 9 bases between them. The CDR3 has 12 amino acids. CDR3 loop: CASSRDSYGYTF. The CDR3 DNA sequence: TGTGCCAGCAGCCGAGACTCGTATGGCTACACCTTC.

This chain joins TRBV5-5 and TRBJ1-4; no firm D call. CDR1 and CDR2 from the germline V gene are SGHKS and YYEKEE (reference sequence). The CDR3 has 16 residues. Trimming took 4 bases from V and 7 from J, leaving 20 bases between them. This CDR3 is CASSPAPQRAGEKLFF. The CDR3 bases are TGTGCCAGCAGCCCCGCTCCCCAGAGGGCGGGTGAAAAACTGTTTTTT.

The chain employs TRBV18 and TRBJ2-2, with 8 bases that match TRBD2. Germline trimming cut 2 bases from V and 7 bases from J; bases unmatched to any gene: 9. Germline values: CDR1 KGHSH, CDR2 LQKENI. This CDR3 contains 16 residues. This CDR3 reads CASSPRKREFIGELFF. The CDR3, as DNA: TGTGCCAGCTCACCAAGGAAGCGGGAGTTTATCGGGGAGCTGTTTTTT.